The 21 T cell receptor beta chains below were found in one sample sequenced in a study of control samples from healthy donors and cancer patients. The data were produced by immunoSEQ multiplex PCR, yet TCRdb's version contains in-frame clones alone and is incomplete. There are more than 85,000 clones in the sample; about 89% occur only once, and 15% to 20% lies in the top ten. The sequenced sample was blood. The receptors originated from a woman between 50 and 59 years old in good health.

CDR3 nucleotides: TGCGCCAGCAGGGCAGGGGGTAGTGAGAACACTGAAGCTTTCTTT. Amino acids: CASRAGGSENTEAFF. The chain carries TRBV10-2 and TRBJ1-1, with 7 bases lining up with TRBD1. CDR3 length: 15 amino acids. V lost 6 bases and J lost 1; bases outside the gene matches: 8. From germline, CDR1 is WSHSY and CDR2 SAAADI.

The chain couples TRBV19 to TRBJ2-3; tentatively, D is TRBD2 (6 bases). Trimming removed 6 bases at V and 2 bases at J, with 12 bases between. The germline gives CDR1 LNHDA, CDR2 SQIVND (reference sequence). The CDR3 is 14 residues long. Here the CDR3 DNA reads TGTGCCAGTAGAATGGGACTCCTCACAGATACGCAGTATTTT. Its translation: CASRMGLLTDTQYF. The full variable domain, in which reference TRBV19 and TRBJ2-3 provide the parts outside the CDR3, is DGGITQSPKYLFRKEGQNVTLSCEQNLNHDAMYWYRQDPGQGLRLIYYSQIVNDFQKGDIAEGYSVSREKKESFPLTVTSAQKNPTAFYLCASRMGLLTDTQYFGPGTRLTVL.

This chain connects TRBV7-9 to TRBJ2-5; D could derive from TRBD1 or TRBD2 (5 bases each). V was trimmed by 5 bases and J by 6 bases, leaving 22 bases between them. Per the germline V gene, CDR1 is SEHNR and CDR2 is FQNEAQ (reference sequence). This CDR3 spans 16 amino acids. CDR3 nucleotides: TGTGCCAGCAGCCTGGGGGTGGGGGAGAGGTGGAAGACCCAGTACTTC. Its protein is CASSLGVGERWKTQYF.

V and J are TRBV4-1 and TRBJ1-4; D is perhaps TRBD1 (5 bases). Trimming stripped 4 bases from V and 7 bases from J, with 16 bases between. This CDR3 comprises 15 residues. Per the germline V gene, CDR1 is MGHRA and CDR2 is YSYEKL. The CDR3 protein is CASSPEIRDGEKLFF. Here the CDR3 DNA reads TGCGCCAGCAGCCCGGAGATTAGGGACGGTGAAAAACTGTTTTTT.

This rearrangement joins TRBV2 to TRBJ2-2, with D unclear. The V gene's germline CDR1 is SNHLY and CDR2 FYNNEI. V was pared by 8 bases and J by 0 bases, with 10 bases between. The CDR3 is made up of 14 amino acids. CDR3 bases: TGTGCCAGCCTGACTGACCCGAACACCGGGGAGCTGTTTTTT. It yields the protein CASLTDPNTGELFF.

This clone appeared a single time. The V and J genes are TRBV7-2 and TRBJ2-2; unclear D gene. The V gene lost 5 bases and the J gene lost 8 bases, with 6 bases spanning the gap. The CDR3 has 11 amino acids. Germline loops: CDR1 SGHTA, CDR2 FQGNSA. The CDR3 DNA reads TGTGCCAGCAGCCCTCAAGGGGAGCTGTTTTTT. Translating it yields CASSPQGELFF.

The chain joins TRBV6-5 to TRBJ2-7; D could derive from TRBD1 or TRBD2 (5 bases each). V lost 8 bases and J 9 bases, leaving 20 bases between the germline ends. Germline loops: CDR1 MNHEY, CDR2 SVGAGI. The CDR3 length is 13 residues. The CDR3 DNA reads as TGTGCCAGCGACCTGGACGGGGCCCGAAGGCAGTACTTC. Its protein product is CASDLDGARRQYF.

The rearrangement links TRBV3-1 (or the pseudogene TRBV3-2) to TRBJ2-2; D remains unclear. In germline, CDR1 is LGHDT, CDR2 YNNKEL (reference sequence). This CDR3 is built from 15 residues. V dropped 4 bases and J dropped 1 base, with 10 bases sitting between them. The CDR3 here is CASSPRTRNTGELFF. The CDR3 nucleotides read TGTGCCAGCAGCCCGCGCACCAGGAACACCGGGGAGCTGTTTTTT.

The table lists this clone with a count of one. The V and J genes are TRBV2 and TRBJ2-5; 12 bases are shared with TRBD2. Germline trimming cut 6 bases from V and 3 bases from J; bases unmatched to any gene: 2. Germline CDR1 SNHLY, CDR2 FYNNEI. CDR3 length: 14 residues. The CDR3 protein is CASRRTSGEETQYF. The CDR3 DNA follows: TGTGCCAGCAGGCGGACTAGCGGGGAAGAGACCCAGTACTTC.

J is TRBJ2-3 and V is TRBV27, with D perhaps TRBD1 (7 bases). Germline V CDR1 and CDR2: MNHEY, SMNVEV (reference sequence). CDR3 size: 13 residues. V lost 6 bases, J lost 4 bases, and 11 bases lay in between. The CDR3 nucleotides are TGTGCCAGCAGGACCAGGGGGGCAGATACGCAGTATTTT. Translating it yields CASRTRGADTQYF.

This chain links TRBV11-2 with TRBJ2-1; no definite D call. This CDR3 contains 10 residues. V dropped 6 bases and J dropped 10 bases, with 7 bases sitting between them. From germline, CDR1 is SGHAT and CDR2 FQNNGV. The CDR3 here is CASRSREQFF. CDR3 bases: TGTGCCAGCAGGAGCCGGGAGCAGTTCTTC.

The chain combines TRBV27 with TRBJ2-3; D gene uncertain. The CDR3 contains 17 residues. Trimming cost V 1 base and J 0 bases, with 14 bases left between them. CDR1 is MNHEY, CDR2 SMNVEV, per germline (reference sequence). In nucleotides, the CDR3 is TGTGCCAGCAGTTTATATGGCTCACCAACTAGCACAGATACGCAGTATTTT. Translation gives CASSLYGSPTSTDTQYF.

This clone was detected only once. The chain carries TRBV10-2 and TRBJ1-2, with D maybe TRBD1 (5 bases). Germline loops: CDR1 WSHSY, CDR2 SAAADI. Trimming pared 2 bases from V and 8 bases from J, leaving 6 bases between. There are 11 residues in the CDR3. The CDR3 region is CASSEGDGYTF. The CDR3 DNA sequence: TGCGCCAGCAGTGAGGGGGACGGCTACACCTTC.

The rearrangement links TRBV30 to TRBJ2-7; D is perhaps TRBD1 or TRBD2 (5 bases each). Germline CDR1 GTSNPN, CDR2 SVGIG (reference sequence). The CDR3 is 14 residues long. V gave up 0 bases and J gave up 2 bases, with 11 bases separating them. The CDR3 here is CAWSVGVGTYEQYF. The CDR3, as DNA: TGTGCCTGGAGTGTAGGGGTCGGGACCTACGAGCAGTACTTC.

The genes are TRBV3-1 (or the pseudogene TRBV3-2) and TRBJ2-5, with 7 bases lining up with TRBD2. This CDR3 region has 15 residues. Trimming removed 1 base from V and 5 bases from J; junction bases left unmatched: 7. The germline V gene encodes CDR1 LGHDT and CDR2 YNNKEL (reference sequence). CDR3 DNA sequence: TGTGCCAGCAGCCAAGGGACTAGGGGATGGGAGACCCAGTACTTC. Its translation: CASSQGTRGWETQYF.

This chain joins TRBV19 and TRBJ2-3; the match to TRBD2 covers 9 bases. Germline values: CDR1 LNHDA, CDR2 SQIVND (reference sequence). This CDR3 is 15 amino acids long. The V segment lost 3 bases and the J segment 0 bases; nucleotides outside the gene matches: 1. Here the CDR3 DNA reads TGTGCCAGTAGTATTAGCGGGGGTAGCACAGATACGCAGTATTTT. Its translation: CASSISGGSTDTQYF.

This sequence joins TRBV12-3 or TRBV12-4 and TRBJ1-1; the D is unclear. V dropped 2 bases and J dropped 0 bases, with 1 base sitting between them. The CDR3 covers 12 residues. As DNA, the CDR3 is TGTGCCAGCAGTTTAATGAACACTGAAGCTTTCTTT. Translated, it gives CASSLMNTEAFF.

This clone was picked up a small number of times. This chain connects TRBV30 to TRBJ1-1; D ambiguous. CDR1 and CDR2 (germline): GTSNPN, SVGIG (reference sequence). Trimming left V 7 bases short and J 6 bases short, with 15 bases between. The CDR3 is made up of 12 amino acids. This CDR3 reads CAFRSRAPEAFF. In DNA, the CDR3 is TGTGCCTTCAGGTCCAGAGCCCCTGAAGCTTTCTTT.

V gene TRBV27 combines with J gene TRBJ1-5, with TRBD1 identical over 7 bases. The ends lost 6 bases at V and 7 bases at J; junction bases unmatched: 12. The germline V gene encodes CDR1 MNHEY and CDR2 SMNVEV (reference sequence). The CDR3 length is 15 residues. For the CDR3, the DNA is TGTGCCAGCAGACGAAGTTCGACAGGGACGCAGCCCCAGCATTTT. Residues: CASRRSSTGTQPQHF.

In this sample, this clone turned up a few times. The CDR3 protein is CASSSVLGGGPTGELFF. The CDR3 coding sequence is TGTGCCAGCAGTTCAGTGCTTGGCGGGGGCCCCACCGGGGAGCTGTTTTTT. This chain uses TRBV27 with TRBJ2-2; tentatively, D is TRBD2 (7 bases). Trimming removed 4 bases at V and 4 bases at J, with 19 bases between. CDR3 length equals 17 residues. Germline CDR1 and CDR2: MNHEY and SMNVEV (reference sequence).

The chain couples TRBV3-1 (or the pseudogene TRBV3-2) to TRBJ2-1; possible D gene TRBD1, 6 bases. The CDR3 has 14 residues. V was clipped by 5 bases and J by 8 bases, with 16 bases between them. Germline V gene data show CDR1 as LGHDT and CDR2 as YNNKEL (reference sequence). The CDR3 nucleotides are TGTGCCAGCAGCTCAACAGGGACGATGGATGAGCAGTTCTTC. Protein product: CASSSTGTMDEQFF.